Presented here are 21 T cell receptor beta chains from one specimen sequenced in a study of OX40 agonist ivuxolimab in advanced cancers. The table came from immunoSEQ multiplex PCR; TCRdb's copy has only in-frame clones and leaves some out. This sample has some 37,000 clones, with 88% found just once. The input for sequencing was CD4+ or CD8+ T cells sorted from blood, taken in a trial of the OX40 agonist ivuxolimab. The receptors come from an adult with an advanced solid tumor such as melanoma, head and neck, liver or kidney cancer.

The chain combines TRBV6-1 with TRBJ1-2; tentative D call: TRBD1 (6 bases). V lost 7 bases to trimming and J lost 4 bases, with 19 bases between them. The CDR3 extends over 15 amino acids. CDR1 and CDR2 (germline): MNHNS, SASEGT. CDR3 bases: TGTGCCAGCAAGGGGGGAGGGGGGCACTTCTATGGCTACACCTTC. Translating gives CASKGGGGHFYGYTF.

The chain carries TRBV6-5 and TRBJ2-7; D is unclear. CDR3 length: 11 amino acids. The ends were cut back, 7 bases at V and 4 bases at J, with 8 bases in the middle. The germline gives CDR1 MNHEY, CDR2 SVGAGI. The DNA for the CDR3 is TGTGCCAGCAAAAGGGAATACGAGCAGTACTTC. Amino acids: CASKREYEQYF.

The count of this clone is one. The chain employs TRBV6-5 and TRBJ1-5, with 7 bases identical to TRBD1. The CDR3 is 15 residues long. The ends lost 4 bases at V and 6 bases at J; junction bases unmatched: 9. Germline V gives CDR1 MNHEY, CDR2 SVGAGI. This CDR3 is CASSSGQHISQPQHF. CDR3 in DNA: TGTGCCAGCAGTTCGGGACAGCATATTAGTCAGCCCCAGCATTTT.

This chain joins TRBV5-4 and TRBJ1-5; no clear D gene. Trimming took off 1 base at V and 8 bases at J, with 13 bases between the two ends. Germline CDR1 reads SGHNT; CDR2 reads YYREEE (reference sequence). There are 14 residues in the CDR3. CDR3 nucleotides: TGTGCCAGCAGCTTGTCGGGCGTTAAAGAGCCCCAGCATTTT. It translates to CASSLSGVKEPQHF. Together with reference TRBV5-4 and TRBJ1-5, the CDR3 gives the full variable domain: ETGVTQSPTHLIKTRGQQVTLRCSSQSGHNTVSWYQQALGQGPQFIFQYYREEENGRGNFPPRFSGLQFPNYSSELNVNALELDDSALYLCASSLSGVKEPQHFGDGTRLSIL.

The rearrangement uses TRBV11-2 and TRBJ1-4; 8 nucleotides line up with TRBD1. V dropped 3 bases and J dropped 4; count of bases not matched to a gene: 4. Germline-derived CDR1 and CDR2 are SGHAT and FQNNGV. The CDR3 is made up of 15 amino acids. The CDR3 loop is CASSFDRGLNEKLFF. The CDR3 DNA is TGTGCCAGCAGCTTCGACAGGGGACTTAATGAAAAACTGTTTTTT.

The V and J genes are TRBV10-2 and TRBJ1-2; TRBD1 is a possible D gene (5 bases). With 5 bases removed from V and 8 bases from J, the gap between germline ends came to 15 bases. CDR1 and CDR2 from the germline V gene are WSHSY and SAAADI. The CDR3 contains 13 residues. The CDR3 spells CASSSDMIGGYTF. Here the CDR3 DNA reads TGCGCCAGCAGTTCGGACATGATCGGCGGCTACACCTTC.

V gene TRBV5-1 combines with J gene TRBJ1-4; D unresolved. V dropped 4 bases and J dropped 4 bases, with 11 bases sitting between them. Germline V gene data show CDR1 as SGHRS and CDR2 as YFSETQ. CDR3 size: 14 residues. CDR3 in DNA: TGCGCCAGCAGCACGGGTAGAGGTAATGAAAAACTGTTTTTT. Protein: CASSTGRGNEKLFF. Variable domain in full (rest from reference TRBV5-1 and TRBJ1-4): KAGVTQTPRYLIKTRGQQVTLSCSPISGHRSVSWYQQTPGQGLQFLFEYFSETQRNKGNFPGRFSGRQFSNSRSEMNVSTLELGDSALYLCASSTGRGNEKLFFGSGTQLSVL.

The chain recombines TRBV11-2 with TRBJ2-5; unclear D gene. V was cut by 5 bases and J by 8 bases, with 12 bases left in between. Germline values: CDR1 SGHAT, CDR2 FQNNGV. This CDR3 is built from 12 residues. For the CDR3, the DNA is TGTGCCAGCAGCCTGCTGATGTCCACCCAGTACTTC. Amino acids: CASSLLMSTQYF.

The chain is built from TRBV7-2 and TRBJ2-3; 8 bases line up with TRBD1. There are 16 residues in the CDR3. Germline CDR1 is SGHTA and CDR2 is FQGNSA. V dropped 4 bases and J dropped 0; count of bases not matched to a gene: 6. The CDR3 reads CASSSDRARSTDTQYF. The CDR3 DNA follows: TGTGCCAGCAGCTCGGACAGGGCGAGAAGCACAGATACGCAGTATTTT.

The chain joins TRBV18 to TRBJ2-3, with D hard to call. The CDR3 is 16 residues long. Trimming pared 5 bases from V and 2 bases from J, leaving 17 bases between. Germline CDR1 is KGHSH and CDR2 is LQKENI. CDR3 DNA sequence: TGTGCCAGCTCATCAACAAGTGTGTCTTTCACAGATACGCAGTATTTT. Its protein is CASSSTSVSFTDTQYF.

The rearrangement uses TRBV29-1 and TRBJ1-2; D is undetermined. CDR1 and CDR2 from the germline V gene are SQVTM and ANQGSEA. V was pared by 5 bases and J by 6 bases, with 7 bases between. The CDR3 sequence is 10 residues long. In DNA, the CDR3 is TGCAGCGTTCTGTTCGATGGCTACACCTTC. This translates into CSVLFDGYTF.

V is TRBV27 and J is TRBJ2-4, with 9 nucleotides matching TRBD1. This CDR3 contains 22 residues. Germline values: CDR1 MNHEY, CDR2 SMNVEV (reference sequence). J gave up 0 bases and V 5 bases, and 23 bases lay outside the gene matches. In DNA, the CDR3 is TGTGCCAGCAGTCCCCAGACAGGGGGAGGTGCCACCACATTATTAGCCAAAAACATTCAGTACTTC. Residues: CASSPQTGGGATTLLAKNIQYF.

The J gene is TRBJ2-5, the V gene TRBV5-1; 11 nucleotides line up with TRBD1. Germline values: CDR1 SGHRS, CDR2 YFSETQ. This CDR3 region has 15 residues. The trim removed 4 bases at V and 5 bases at J, leaving 7 bases unmatched. CDR3 amino acids: CASSRGTGGWETQYF. Here the CDR3 DNA reads TGCGCCAGCAGCCGGGGGACAGGGGGTTGGGAGACCCAGTACTTC.

V and J are TRBV6-5 and TRBJ2-7; D remains ambiguous. The CDR3 sequence is 14 residues long. Germline loops: CDR1 MNHEY, CDR2 SVGAGI. V lost 0 bases, J lost 0 bases, and 6 bases lay in between. The CDR3 spells CASSYSRPSYEQYF. The CDR3 region has the DNA TGTGCCAGCAGTTACTCGCGTCCCTCCTACGAGCAGTACTTC.

The chain recombines TRBV7-7 with TRBJ2-5; 7 bases fit TRBD1. The assigned J gene may be wrong: the sequence end matches TRBJ2-7 better. Per the germline V gene, CDR1 is SSHAT and CDR2 is FNYEAQ (reference sequence). The CDR3 sequence is 16 residues long. This CDR3 reads CASTRQGCPPNYEQYF. The CDR3 DNA follows: TGTGCCAGCACCCGACAGGGATGTCCCCCAAACTACGAGCAGTACTTC.

This chain joins TRBV27 and TRBJ1-2; D possibly corresponds to TRBD1 (6 bases). Germline CDR1 is MNHEY and CDR2 is SMNVEV (reference sequence). With 2 bases removed from V and 2 bases from J, the gap between germline ends came to 12 bases. The CDR3 is 15 amino acids. CDR3 nucleotide sequence: TGTGCCAGCAGTTTAAAGGGGACACTCAACTATGGCTACACCTTC. The encoded protein is CASSLKGTLNYGYTF.

The chain recombines TRBV6-1 with TRBJ2-7, with unresolved D. There are 13 residues in the CDR3. The germline V gene encodes CDR1 MNHNS and CDR2 SASEGT. Trimming took off 7 bases at V and 3 bases at J, with 13 bases between the two ends. CDR3 amino acids: CASTPRRSYEQYF. CDR3 DNA sequence: TGTGCCAGCACACCAAGAAGAAGCTACGAGCAGTACTTC.

The chain combines TRBV4-2 with TRBJ2-1, with 7 nucleotides matching TRBD2. From germline, CDR1 is LGHNA and CDR2 YNFKEQ. The CDR3 spans 17 residues. After removal of 0 bases from V and 2 bases from J, the junction contained 7 bases not matched to a gene. The CDR3 DNA reads as TGTGCCAGCAGCCAAGACAGGGAGCGGGGTACCTACAATGAGCAGTTCTTC. Protein sequence: CASSQDRERGTYNEQFF.

The chain links TRBV7-2 to TRBJ2-5; tentatively, D is TRBD2 (6 bases). Trimming removed 4 bases at V and 2 bases at J, with 11 bases between. This CDR3 has 14 amino acids. CDR1 is SGHTA and CDR2 is FQGNSA in the germline V gene. In DNA, the CDR3 is TGTGCCAGCAGCTCGACGGGGGTTCAAGAGACCCAGTACTTC. It is translated as CASSSTGVQETQYF.

In the case of this clone: The sample carries other DNA sequences with the same CDR3. The chain couples TRBV28 to TRBJ1-5; 9 nucleotides align to TRBD1. Germline CDR1 and CDR2: MDHEN and SYDVKM. The CDR3 is made up of 17 amino acids. With 5 bases clipped from V and 6 bases from J, the junction kept 14 bases outside the gene matches. This CDR3 is CASSLRRDRVRTQPQHF. The CDR3 coding sequence is TGTGCCAGCAGTCTCCGCCGGGACAGGGTGAGAACTCAGCCCCAGCATTTT.

The J gene is TRBJ2-7, the V gene TRBV28; the D gene could be TRBD1 or TRBD2 (6 bases each). The CDR3 length is 16 residues. Trimming left V 3 bases short and J 4 bases short, with 19 bases between. CDR1 is MDHEN and CDR2 is SYDVKM in the germline V gene. Here the CDR3 reads CASSFRRGLVLYEQYF. CDR3 sequence (DNA): TGTGCCAGCAGTTTTCGCCGGGGGCTAGTACTTTACGAGCAGTACTTC.